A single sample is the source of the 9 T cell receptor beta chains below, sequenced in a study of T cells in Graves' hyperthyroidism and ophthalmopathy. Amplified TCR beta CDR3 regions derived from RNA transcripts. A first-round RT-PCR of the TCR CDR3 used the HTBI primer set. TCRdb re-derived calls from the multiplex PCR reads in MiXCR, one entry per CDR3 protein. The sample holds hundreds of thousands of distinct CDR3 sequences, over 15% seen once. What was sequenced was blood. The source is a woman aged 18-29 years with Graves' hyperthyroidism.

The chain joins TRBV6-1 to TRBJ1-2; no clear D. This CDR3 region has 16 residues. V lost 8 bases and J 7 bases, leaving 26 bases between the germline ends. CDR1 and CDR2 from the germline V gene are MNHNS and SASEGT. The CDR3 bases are TGTGCCAGCCAAGAGGCGTCGGGTTCTCTACGGGCTGGCTACACCTTC. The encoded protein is CASQEASGSLRAGYTF.

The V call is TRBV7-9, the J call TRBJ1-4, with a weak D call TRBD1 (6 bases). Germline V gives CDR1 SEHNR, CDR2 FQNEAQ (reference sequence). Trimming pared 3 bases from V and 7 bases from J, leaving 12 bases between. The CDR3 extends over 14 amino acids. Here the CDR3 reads CASSLTGRGEKLFF. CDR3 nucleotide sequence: TGTGCCAGCAGCTTGACAGGCCGAGGTGAAAAACTGTTTTTT.

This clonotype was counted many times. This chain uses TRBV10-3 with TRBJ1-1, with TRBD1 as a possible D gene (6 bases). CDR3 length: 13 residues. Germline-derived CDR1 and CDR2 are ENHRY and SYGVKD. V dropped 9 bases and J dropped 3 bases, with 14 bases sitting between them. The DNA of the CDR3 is TGTGCCATATGGGCGGCAGGGGACACTGAAGCTTTCTTT. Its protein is CAIWAAGDTEAFF.

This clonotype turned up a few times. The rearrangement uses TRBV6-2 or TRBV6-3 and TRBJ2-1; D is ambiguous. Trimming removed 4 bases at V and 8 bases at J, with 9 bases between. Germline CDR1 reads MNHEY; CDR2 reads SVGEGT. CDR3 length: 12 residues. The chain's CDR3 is CASSSLLDEQFF. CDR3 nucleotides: TGTGCCAGCAGTTCACTACTCGATGAGCAGTTCTTC.

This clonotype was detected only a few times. The CDR3 bases are TGTGCCAGCAGTGAATCGAACCCCCCGACAGGGGGCATATCTGGAAACACCATATATTTT. Protein product: CASSESNPPTGGISGNTIYF. The chain combines TRBV25-1 with TRBJ1-3; 10 nucleotides agree with TRBD1. Trimming at V came to 1 base and at J to 1 base, leaving 13 bases not matched to a gene. The CDR3 spans 20 residues. The germline gives CDR1 MGHDK, CDR2 SYGVNS.

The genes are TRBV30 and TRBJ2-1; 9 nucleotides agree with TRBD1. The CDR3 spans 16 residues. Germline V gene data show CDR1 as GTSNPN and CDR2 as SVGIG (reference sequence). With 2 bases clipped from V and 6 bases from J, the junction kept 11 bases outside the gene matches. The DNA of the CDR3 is TGTGCCTGGAGTACTAGGACAGGGGTAACGCGCAATGAGCAGTTCTTC. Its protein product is CAWSTRTGVTRNEQFF.

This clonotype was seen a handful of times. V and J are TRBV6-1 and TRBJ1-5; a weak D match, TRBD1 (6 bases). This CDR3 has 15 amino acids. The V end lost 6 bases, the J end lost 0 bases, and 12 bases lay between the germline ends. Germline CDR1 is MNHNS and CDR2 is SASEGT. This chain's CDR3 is CASRLGTRSNQPQHF. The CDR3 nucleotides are TGTGCCAGCAGACTAGGGACACGTAGCAATCAGCCCCAGCATTTT.

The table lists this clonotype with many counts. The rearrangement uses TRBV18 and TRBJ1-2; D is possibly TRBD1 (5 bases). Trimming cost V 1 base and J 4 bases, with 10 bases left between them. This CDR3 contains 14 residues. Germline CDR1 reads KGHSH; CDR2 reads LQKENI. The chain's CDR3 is CASSPQGASYGYTF. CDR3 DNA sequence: TGTGCCAGCTCACCACAAGGGGCTTCCTATGGCTACACCTTC.

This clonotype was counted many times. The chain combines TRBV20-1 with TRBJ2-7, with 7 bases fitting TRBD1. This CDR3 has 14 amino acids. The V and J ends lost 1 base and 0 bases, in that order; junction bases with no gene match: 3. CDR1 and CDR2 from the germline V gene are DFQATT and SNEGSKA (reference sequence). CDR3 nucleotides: TGCAGTGCTAGAGCAGGGGGTGTCTCCTACGAGCAGTACTTC. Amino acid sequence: CSARAGGVSYEQYF.